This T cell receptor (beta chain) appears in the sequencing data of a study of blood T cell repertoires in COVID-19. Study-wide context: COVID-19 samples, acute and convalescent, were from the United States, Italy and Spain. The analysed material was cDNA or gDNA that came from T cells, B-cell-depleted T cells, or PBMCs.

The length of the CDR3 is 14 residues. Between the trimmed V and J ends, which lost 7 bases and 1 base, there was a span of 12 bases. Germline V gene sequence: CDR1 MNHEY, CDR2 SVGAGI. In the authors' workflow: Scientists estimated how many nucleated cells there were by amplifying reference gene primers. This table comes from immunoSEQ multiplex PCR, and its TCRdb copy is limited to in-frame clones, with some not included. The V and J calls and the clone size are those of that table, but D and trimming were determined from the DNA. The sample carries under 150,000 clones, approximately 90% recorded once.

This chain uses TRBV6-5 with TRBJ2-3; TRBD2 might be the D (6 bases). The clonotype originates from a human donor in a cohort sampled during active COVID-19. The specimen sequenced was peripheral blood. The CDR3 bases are TGTGCCAGCAACCGCGGGGCCCGCACAGATACGCAGTATTTT. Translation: CASNRGARTDTQYF.